Shown below are 19 T cell receptor beta chains from a single sample sequenced in a study of kidney transplant recipient with SARS-CoV-2 infection. One entry per CDR3 protein results from TCRdb running MiXCR on the reads. The sample has fewer than 250,000 distinct CDR3 sequences, under 35% seen once. This specimen was a blood sample, taken at baseline and on day 111 from a kidney transplant recipient. These receptors came from a male patient in his thirties who had COVID-19 and was a kidney transplant recipient. Some T cells may be supplied by the graft donor.

The table lists this clonotype with many counts. The CDR3 coding sequence is TGTGCCAGCAGCGCGAAGGCGGTCGTTAGAAAGACCTATGGCTACACCTTC. Encoded protein: CASSAKAVVRKTYGYTF. The chain joins TRBV16 to TRBJ1-2; D gene ambiguous. The length of the CDR3 is 17 residues. The germline V and J ends were trimmed by 5 bases and 4 bases, with 23 bases remaining between them. The V gene's germline CDR1 is KGHSY and CDR2 FQNENV.

Details on this clonotype: Since a much larger clone is just one base distant, this may be a read error. The V gene is TRBV30, the J gene TRBJ2-5; tentative D call: TRBD1 (7 bases). CDR3 length: 15 residues. Germline-derived CDR1 and CDR2 are GTSNPN and SVGIG (reference sequence). Trimming removed 1 base at V and 1 base at J, with 13 bases between. CDR3 sequence: CAWSGAGGSQETQYF. The CDR3 DNA is TGTGCCTGGAGTGGGGCAGGGGGGTCCCAAGAGACCCAGTACTTC.

On this clonotype: The junction does not match germline at one end; this may be a read error. The V and J genes are TRBV29-1 and TRBJ2-5; D remains unclear. Looked up from germline, CDR1 is SQVTM and CDR2 is ANQGSEA. This CDR3 region has 10 residues. The CDR3 protein is CSVKVETRYF. The CDR3 DNA sequence: TGCAGCGTTAAGGTAGAGACCCGGTACTTC.

Notes on this clonotype: Being one base from a much bigger clone, this may be a read error. This CDR3 is CASGDRSAMNTGELFF. CDR3 DNA: TGTGCCAGCGGGGATAGGTCGGCAATGAACACCGGGGAGCTGTTTTTT. J is TRBJ2-2 and V is TRBV28; no clear D gene. Trimming cost V 8 bases and J 1 base, with 17 bases left between them. The CDR3 totals 16 residues. CDR1 and CDR2 (germline): MDHEN, SYDVKM. The complete variable domain, with remaining parts taken from reference TRBV28 and TRBJ2-2, reads DVKVTQSSRYLVKRTGEKVFLECVQDMDHENMFWYRQDPGLGLRLIYFSYDVKMKEKGDIPEGYSVSREKKERFSLILESASTNQTSMYLCASGDRSAMNTGELFFGEGSRLTVL.

To note about this clonotype: A much larger clone differs from this one at a single base, so this may be a read error. The CDR3 loop is CTSSPFAGYTF. The CDR3 DNA follows: TGTACCAGCAGTCCCTTTGCGGGCTACACCTTC. The chain recombines TRBV6-2 or TRBV6-3 with TRBJ1-2; the D is unclear. Germline CDR1 MNHEY, CDR2 SVGEGT. This CDR3 contains 11 residues.

This clonotype was picked up one time. A much more abundant neighbour one base away suggests this may be a read error. CDR3 DNA: TGTGCCAGCAGAGGGACACCCGGAAACGCCATATATTTT. The encoded protein is CASRGTPGNAIYF. The V and J genes are TRBV12-3 or TRBV12-4 and TRBJ1-3; D possibly corresponds to TRBD1 (6 bases). CDR3 length equals 13 residues.

A note on this clonotype: The junction departs from germline at one end; a sequencing error may be responsible. The chain recombines TRBV7-7 with TRBJ1-2, with D hard to call. The CDR3 is 17 residues long. Germline assignment: CDR1 SSHAT and CDR2 FNYEAQ (reference sequence). CDR3 nucleotide sequence: TGTGCCAGCAGCGTCCATGTTAAGTGCCGAAAGACCTATGGCTGCACCTTC. Its protein product is CASSVHVKCRKTYGCTF.

About this clonotype itself: A much more abundant neighbour one base away suggests this may be a read error. This chain uses TRBV20-1 with TRBJ1-3, with 7 bases identical to TRBD1. V dropped 8 bases and J dropped 7; count of bases not matched to a gene: 8. This CDR3 has 12 residues. Germline V gene data show CDR1 as DFQATT and CDR2 as SNEGSKA (reference sequence). The DNA of the CDR3 is TGCAGTACCACCGACAGGGCTAACACCATATATTTT. Its translation is CSTTDRANTIYF.

A remark on this clonotype: A much larger clone sits a single nucleotide away, making a read error possible. V and J are TRBV6-6 and TRBJ2-7, with 11 bases matching TRBD2. The CDR3 runs to 13 residues. Germline trimming cut 8 bases from V and 5 bases from J; bases unmatched to any gene: 5. CDR1 and CDR2 (germline): MNHNY, SVGAGI (reference sequence). CDR3: CASALAGGHEQYF. The CDR3 coding sequence is TGTGCCAGCGCCCTAGCGGGAGGCCACGAGCAGTACTTC.

As regards this clonotype: Possible read error: a much larger clone is one base away. The V and J genes are TRBV5-6 and TRBJ1-2, with D uncertain. The length of the CDR3 is 16 residues. From germline, CDR1 is SGHDT and CDR2 YYEEEE. The CDR3 is CASCEPNSRKTYGHTF. The CDR3 DNA sequence: TGTGCCAGCTGTGAACCCAATAGTCGAAAGACCTATGGCCACACCTTC.

The chain links TRBV3-1 to TRBJ1-1; no clear D. V was trimmed by 5 bases and J by 4 bases, leaving 23 bases between them. The CDR3 runs 17 residues. The germline CDR1 and CDR2 sequences are LGHDT and YNNKEL (reference sequence). The CDR3 DNA is TGTGCCAGCAGCGATGTGTATCCCATTCCAATTCGCACTGAAGCTTTCTTT. Its translation: CASSDVYPIPIRTEAFF.

This clonotype appeared a single time. CDR3 sequence reads: CASSCQNWNRKTYGYTF. Here the CDR3 DNA reads TGCGCCAGCAGCTGTCAAAACTGGAACCGAAAGACCTATGGCTACACCTTC. The J gene is TRBJ1-2, the V gene TRBV4-1; D uncertain. The CDR3 covers 17 residues. Looked up from germline, CDR1 is MGHRA and CDR2 is YSYEKL. V shed 5 bases and J shed 4 bases, with 23 bases lying between them.

This clonotype was counted ten times or more. This chain uses TRBV28 with TRBJ1-2, with TRBD1 identical over 10 bases. The CDR3 is made up of 14 amino acids. Trimming cost V 5 bases and J 7 bases; bases outside gene matches: 7. Germline V CDR1 and CDR2: MDHEN, SYDVKM. Written as DNA, the CDR3 is TGTGCCAGCAGTCAGACAGGGGGCTGGCGTGGCTACACCTTC. Amino acid sequence: CASSQTGGWRGYTF.

This clonotype was counted many times. The chain uses TRBV4-2 and TRBJ2-2, with TRBD2 matching 8 bases. V trimming: 4 bases; J trimming: 3 bases; junction bases outside the gene matches: 1. The V gene's germline CDR1 is LGHNA and CDR2 YNFKEQ. The CDR3 runs 14 residues. CDR3 residues: CASSPGLDTGELFF. The CDR3, as DNA: TGTGCCAGCAGCCCGGGACTAGACACCGGGGAGCTGTTTTTT.

The chain recombines TRBV6-4 with TRBJ2-3, with a tentative D call TRBD2 (5 bases). The CDR3 loop spans 16 amino acids. Germline CDR1 is MRHNA and CDR2 is SNTAGT. V lost 2 bases and J lost 1, with 13 bases in between. In DNA, the CDR3 is TGTGCCAGCAGTGACCGCGGGCTTTTCTGCACAGATACGCAGTATTTT. Protein product: CASSDRGLFCTDTQYF.

At least ten counts were recorded for this clonotype. The CDR3 loop is CASRLNGGREDTGELFF. CDR3 nucleotide sequence: TGTGCCAGCAGGCTTAACGGTGGGCGGGAGGACACCGGGGAGCTGTTTTTT. The genes are TRBV3-1 and TRBJ2-2; 8 bases match TRBD2. The CDR3 length is 17 residues. The trim removed 6 bases at V and 3 bases at J, leaving 12 bases unmatched. From germline, CDR1 is LGHDT and CDR2 YNNKEL (reference sequence). Based on the CDR3 plus reference TRBV3-1 and TRBJ2-2, the full variable domain is DTAVSQTPKYLVTQMGNDKSIKCEQNLGHDTMYWYKQDSKKFLKIMFSYNNKELIINETVPNRFSPKSPDKAHLNLHINSLELGDSAVYFCASRLNGGREDTGELFFGEGSRLTVL.

This clonotype was detected ten times or more. The V gene is TRBV6-6, the J gene TRBJ2-5, with D possibly being TRBD1 (6 bases). The germline V gene has CDR1 MNHNY and CDR2 SVGAGI (reference sequence). This CDR3 has 14 residues. Trimming cost V 2 bases and J 5 bases, with 12 bases left between them. CDR3 sequence reads: CASSYEWDTETQYF. Written as DNA, the CDR3 is TGTGCCAGCAGTTACGAGTGGGACACCGAGACCCAGTACTTC.

This clonotype came up many times. J is TRBJ1-2 and V is TRBV24-1; D call uncertain. Trimming took 5 bases from V and 4 from J, leaving 22 bases between them. CDR3 length equals 17 residues. The germline CDR1 and CDR2 sequences are KGHDR and SFDVKD. The CDR3, as DNA: TGTGCCACCAGTGCTATACCTAGTACCAGAAAGACCTATGGCTACACCTTC. Protein: CATSAIPSTRKTYGYTF.

This clonotype has at least ten counts. The rearrangement joins TRBV12-3 or TRBV12-4 to TRBJ1-2, with D hard to call. The CDR3 consists of 17 residues. Trimming took 5 bases from V and 4 from J, leaving 23 bases between them. This chain's CDR3 is CASSHICTAGKTYGYTF. CDR3 in DNA: TGTGCCAGCAGTCATATCTGCACAGCAGGAAAGACCTATGGCTACACCTTC.